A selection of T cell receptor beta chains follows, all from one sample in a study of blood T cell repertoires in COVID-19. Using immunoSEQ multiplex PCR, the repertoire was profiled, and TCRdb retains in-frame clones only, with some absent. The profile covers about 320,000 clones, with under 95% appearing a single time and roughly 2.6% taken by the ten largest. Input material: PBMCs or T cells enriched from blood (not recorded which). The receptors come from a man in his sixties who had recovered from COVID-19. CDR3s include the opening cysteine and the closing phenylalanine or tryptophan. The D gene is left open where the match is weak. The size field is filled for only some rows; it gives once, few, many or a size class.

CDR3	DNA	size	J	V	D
CASRGSGGLGTYEQYF	TGTGCCAGCAGAGGGTCGGGGGGGCTGGGAACTTACGAGCAGTACTTC	once	TRBJ2-7	TRBV27	TRBD2
CATSRRRLAELINEQFF	TGTGCCACCAGCAGACGGCGCTTAGCGGAACTCATCAATGAGCAGTTCTTC	-	TRBJ2-1	TRBV15	-
CASSESGVAYGYTF	TGCGCCAGCAGTGAGTCAGGGGTGGCCTATGGCTACACCTTC	-	TRBJ1-2	TRBV10-2	-
CASTMGVGGSSFSYEQYF	TGTGCCAGCACCATGGGGGTTGGCGGGAGTAGTTTTTCCTACGAGCAGTACTTC	few	TRBJ2-7	TRBV7-2	TRBD2
CASSQGGWYNSPLHF	TGTGCCAGCAGCCAAGGGGGCTGGTATAATTCACCCCTCCACTTT	-	TRBJ1-6	TRBV14	-
CASSEARYEQYF	TGTGCCAGCAGTGAAGCCCGTTACGAGCAGTACTTC	-	TRBJ2-7	TRBV6-1	-
CASSSTWRGGAYGYTF	TGTGCCAGCAGTTCAACGTGGCGTGGGGGGGCCTATGGCTACACCTTC	-	TRBJ1-2	TRBV6-5	-
CASSRTSGDPYEQYF	TGTGCCAGCAGTCGGACTAGCGGGGACCCCTACGAGCAGTACTTC	-	TRBJ2-7	TRBV7-9	TRBD2
CASSQDRGFSYEQYF	TGTGCCAGCAGCCAAGATAGAGGGTTCTCCTACGAGCAGTACTTC	-	TRBJ2-7	TRBV3-1/TRBV3-2	-
CASSQESQYNEKLFF	TGTGCCAGCAGCCAAGAATCCCAGTATAATGAAAAACTGTTTTTT	-	TRBJ1-4	TRBV3-1/TRBV3-2	-
CASSRRDRDQPQHF	TGTGCCAGCAGTCGCCGGGACAGGGATCAGCCCCAGCATTTT	-	TRBJ1-5	TRBV27	TRBD1
CASSYSSRGSNSNQPQHF	TGTGCCAGCAGTTACTCGAGTCGGGGGTCGAATAGCAATCAGCCCCAGCATTTT	-	TRBJ1-5	TRBV6-2/TRBV6-3	-
CASRRDRNSYEQYF	TGTGCCAGCAGACGGGACAGGAACTCCTACGAGCAGTACTTC	-	TRBJ2-7	TRBV2	TRBD1
CASSTWTSDGGELFF	TGTGCCAGCAGCACTTGGACTAGCGATGGCGGGGAGCTGTTTTTT	-	TRBJ2-2	TRBV11-3	TRBD2
CSVEVSTDSRYTDTQYF	TGCAGCGTTGAAGTTTCGACGGACAGCAGATACACAGATACGCAGTATTTT	-	TRBJ2-3	TRBV29-1	-
CASTDPWRTEAFF	TGTGCCAGTACCGATCCCTGGAGGACTGAAGCTTTCTTT	-	TRBJ1-1	TRBV19	-
CASTKEGVSMNTEAFF	TGTGCCAGCACCAAAGAGGGGGTGTCGATGAACACTGAAGCTTTCTTT	-	TRBJ1-1	TRBV5-6	-
CASSLRRNSNRYPSYEQYF	TGTGCCAGCAGCTTGCGCAGAAATTCTAACAGATACCCCTCCTACGAGCAGTACTTC	few	TRBJ2-7	TRBV5-8	-
CASSIRRGLLNEQYF	TGTGCCAGTAGTATTCGCAGGGGGCTTCTGAACGAGCAGTACTTC	once	TRBJ2-7	TRBV19	TRBD1
CASSTAGSSEAFF	TGTGCCAGTAGTACGGCGGGTAGCTCTGAAGCTTTCTTT	-	TRBJ1-1	TRBV19	-
CASSYSGTAYEQYF	TGTGCCAGCAGTTACTCGGGGACAGCCTACGAGCAGTACTTC	-	TRBJ2-7	TRBV6-6	TRBD1
CASSLKNQPQHF	TGTGCCAGCAGCCTAAAAAATCAGCCCCAGCATTTT	once	TRBJ1-5	TRBV7-9	-
CASRGAGSDGYTF	TGTGCCAGCAGGGGAGCGGGGTCGGATGGCTACACCTTC	-	TRBJ1-2	TRBV5-6	-
CASSVATPRGGGTEAFF	TGTGCCAGCAGCGTAGCTACCCCGCGGGGAGGGGGCACTGAAGCTTTCTTT	-	TRBJ1-1	TRBV9	-
CASSLSSQETQYF	TGTGCCAGCAGCCTCAGTTCTCAAGAGACCCAGTACTTC	-	TRBJ2-5	TRBV3-1/TRBV3-2	-
CASSLSASGSRSGQFF	TGTGCCAGCAGCTTAAGTGCTAGCGGCTCTCGTTCGGGGCAGTTCTTC	-	TRBJ2-1	TRBV7-6	TRBD2
CASSLDRNTEAFF	TGTGCCAGCTCTCTGGACAGGAACACTGAAGCTTTCTTT	-	TRBJ1-1	TRBV18	-
CASSQEVSGSVHEQYF	TGTGCCAGCAGCCAAGAGGTTAGCGGGAGTGTCCACGAGCAGTACTTC	-	TRBJ2-7	TRBV4-2	TRBD2
CASSSRTGGGEQYF	TGTGCCAGCAGCTCACGGACAGGGGGAGGAGAGCAGTACTTC	-	TRBJ2-7	TRBV11-3	TRBD1
CASSIDSSYEQYF	TGTGCCAGTAGTATAGACAGCTCCTACGAGCAGTACTTC	-	TRBJ2-7	TRBV19	-
CASSLNRGYEQYF	TGTGCCAGCTCACTAAACAGGGGCTACGAGCAGTACTTC	-	TRBJ2-7	TRBV18	TRBD1
CASSWVQGGEQFF	TGTGCCAGCAGTTGGGTGCAGGGCGGTGAGCAGTTCTTC	-	TRBJ2-1	TRBV6-2/TRBV6-3	-
CASSKTSRGLKNTEAFF	TGTGCCAGTAGTAAAACCTCTCGGGGACTTAAGAACACTGAAGCTTTCTTT	-	TRBJ1-1	TRBV19	-
CASSSLTGTLLEQYF	TGTGCCAGCAGCTCGTTAACGGGAACTCTTTTGGAGCAGTACTTC	-	TRBJ2-7	TRBV11-2	-
CASSQPAQNTEAFF	TGTGCCAGCAGCCAACCTGCACAGAACACTGAAGCTTTCTTT	-	TRBJ1-1	TRBV4-2	-
CASSDVGAVWNTGELFF	TGTGCCAGCAGCGACGTAGGGGCCGTTTGGAACACCGGGGAGCTGTTTTTT	-	TRBJ2-2	TRBV5-6	-
CASSYPGVRYNEQFF	TGTGCCAGCAGTTACCCGGGGGTCCGCTACAATGAGCAGTTCTTC	-	TRBJ2-1	TRBV6-5	-
CASSYVYHQETQYF	TGTGCCAGCAGTTACGTCTACCACCAAGAGACCCAGTACTTC	-	TRBJ2-5	TRBV6-2/TRBV6-3	-
CASSLLNQPQHF	TGTGCCAGCAGCCTCCTCAATCAGCCCCAGCATTTT	-	TRBJ1-5	TRBV3-1/TRBV3-2	-
CSARDRTEAFF	TGCAGTGCTAGAGATCGGACTGAAGCTTTCTTT	-	TRBJ1-1	TRBV20-1	-
CASNVGRGQPQHF	TGTGCCAGTAATGTAGGACGGGGTCAGCCCCAGCATTTT	once	TRBJ1-5	TRBV19	-
CASSIPRLAGGETGELFF	TGTGCCAGTAGTATTCCTCGACTAGCGGGAGGGGAAACCGGGGAGCTGTTTTTT	-	TRBJ2-2	TRBV19	TRBD2
CASSDSLGYYNEQFF	TGTGCCAGCAGCGATTCCCTAGGTTACTACAATGAGCAGTTCTTC	-	TRBJ2-1	TRBV11-3	-